The present T cell receptor (beta chain) was sequenced within a study of patients and donors after allogeneic stem cell transplantation (dated by TCRdb to 2020 to 2021). Library creation used RT-PCR. Sequencing was carried out with a NextSeq 550. TCRdb took the public reads, trimmed them with fastp at Q25, ran MiXCR for clone calling and kept in-frame beta chains. Entries that share a CDR3 protein sequence are merged under the most common genes and DNA. The table for this sample lists approximately 170,000 distinct CDR3 sequences; approximately 24% of them were counted only once. 25% to 30% of the sample is taken by the ten largest. A note on this clonotype: It lacks a known antigen. Base qualities are missing; no much larger clone stands one base away.

This clonotype was sampled from a human donor who was either an allogeneic HSCT recipient or a stem cell or donor lymphocyte infusion donor (not recorded which). It is not recorded whose cells these are; they may come from a transplant donor. The sequencing sample was made of blood, either unsorted or a sorted T cell fraction (not recorded which).

The CDR3 region reads CASSQDDVGNIQYF. Here is the DNA: TGCGCCAGCAGCCAAGATGATGTTGGGAACATTCAGTACTTC. The sequence links TRBV4-1 to TRBJ2-4; the D gene assignment is ambiguous. CDR1 and CDR2 (MGHRA, YSYEKL) derive from the germline V gene. V drops 0 bases and J drops 7 bases, leaving 10 bases in between. Inclusive of the bounding cysteine and phenylalanine, the CDR3 is 14 residues long. Only CDR3 DNA remains: 42 bases, in frame from the first base.